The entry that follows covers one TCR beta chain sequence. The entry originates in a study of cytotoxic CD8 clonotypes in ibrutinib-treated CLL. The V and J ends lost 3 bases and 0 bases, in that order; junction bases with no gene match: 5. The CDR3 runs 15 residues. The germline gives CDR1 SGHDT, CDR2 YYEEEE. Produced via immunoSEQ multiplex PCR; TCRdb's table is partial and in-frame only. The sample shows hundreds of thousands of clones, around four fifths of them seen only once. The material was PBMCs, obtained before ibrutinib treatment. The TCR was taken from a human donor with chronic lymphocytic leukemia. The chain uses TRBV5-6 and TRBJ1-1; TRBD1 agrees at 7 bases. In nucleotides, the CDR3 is TGTGCCAGCAGCTGGGGACAGCCCCTGAACACTGAAGCTTTCTTT. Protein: CASSWGQPLNTEAFF.